What follows are 30 T cell receptor beta chains derived from one specimen sequenced in a study of T-cell memory formation after mild COVID-19. TCRdb used MiXCR to reprocess the 5' RACE reads, holding one entry per CDR3 protein. In the table there are 400,000 to 550,000 distinct CDR3 sequences, approximately 23% of which are singletons. Sequences were obtained from PBMCs or a T cell subset sorted from them (not recorded which). The receptor source for this set is an adult woman who had mild COVID-19 (a few samples of this study predate the infection). Cell type and time point are not known.

This clonotype was seen only a few times. The chain employs TRBV7-9 and TRBJ2-3; D is possibly TRBD2 (6 bases). CDR3 size: 13 residues. Germline lookup yields CDR1 SEHNR and CDR2 FQNEAQ (reference sequence). V was cut by 3 bases and J by 6 bases, with 10 bases left in between. CDR3 sequence reads: CASSFAGPDTQYF. CDR3 nucleotide sequence: TGTGCCAGCAGCTTTGCGGGGCCGGATACGCAGTATTTT.

The rearrangement links TRBV4-1 to TRBJ2-7; 8 bases map to TRBD1. CDR3 size: 14 residues. CDR1 is MGHRA, CDR2 YSYEKL, per germline. With 3 bases clipped from V and 5 bases from J, the junction kept 6 bases outside the gene matches. CDR3 region: CASSQPGTGNEQYF. The DNA for the CDR3 is TGCGCCAGCAGCCAGCCCGGGACAGGCAACGAGCAGTACTTC.

This clonotype was recorded a few times. V and J are TRBV7-2 and TRBJ2-4; TRBD2 matches at 7 bases. This CDR3 contains 17 residues. With V trimmed by 1 base and J by 0 bases, 6 bases remained unmatched. Germline V gene sequence: CDR1 SGHTA, CDR2 FQGNSA. CDR3 nucleotides: TGTGCCAGCAGCTTAGGTGGGCTAGCGGTAGCCAAAAACATTCAGTACTTC. Translating gives CASSLGGLAVAKNIQYF.

This clonotype has only a few counts. The rearrangement uses TRBV4-3 and TRBJ2-1; the D gene is possibly TRBD1 (6 bases). The germline V gene has CDR1 LGHNA and CDR2 YSLEER. V lost 0 bases and J lost 7, with 13 bases in between. This CDR3 is built from 15 residues. CDR3 DNA: TGCGCCAGCAGCCAAGATCGTTTGGGGGCAAATGAGCAGTTCTTC. Protein sequence: CASSQDRLGANEQFF.

This clonotype appeared a few times. The rearrangement links TRBV6-5 to TRBJ1-2, with TRBD1 as a possible D gene (5 bases). V shed 0 bases and J shed 0 bases, with 8 bases lying between them. The CDR3 consists of 15 residues. Germline lookup yields CDR1 MNHEY and CDR2 SVGAGI. The CDR3: CASSYSTRANYGYTF. The CDR3 DNA reads TGTGCCAGCAGTTACTCGACCAGGGCTAACTATGGCTACACCTTC.

This chain links TRBV20-1 with TRBJ2-7, with TRBD2 matching over 9 bases. The CDR3 is 12 amino acids. Germline CDR1 and CDR2: DFQATT and SNEGSKA (reference sequence). CDR3 nucleotide sequence: TGCAGGGTTAGCGGGGGAAACTACGAGCAGTACTTC. It is translated as CRVSGGNYEQYF.

The genes are TRBV7-2 and TRBJ2-4; possibly TRBD1 for D (5 bases). V was trimmed by 5 bases and J by 8 bases, leaving 13 bases between them. Per the germline V gene, CDR1 is SGHTA and CDR2 is FQGNSA. CDR3 length: 13 amino acids. The CDR3 region has the DNA TGTGCCAGCAGCCGACAGTCTGGGGACATTCAGTACTTC. It specifies CASSRQSGDIQYF.

The V call is TRBV3-1, the J call TRBJ2-7; D is uncertain. The CDR3 sequence is 15 residues long. CDR1 LGHDT and CDR2 YNNKEL come from the germline V gene (reference sequence). Trimming stripped 1 base from V and 0 bases from J, with 10 bases between. The CDR3 sequence: CASSQASTPSYEQYF. CDR3 nucleotides: TGTGCCAGCAGCCAAGCCTCCACACCCTCCTACGAGCAGTACTTC.

This clonotype was seen more than once but under ten times. The J gene is TRBJ2-3, the V gene TRBV18; possible D gene TRBD2, 5 bases. CDR3 length: 15 amino acids. The V end was cut by 6 bases, the J end by 4 bases, with 17 bases between. Germline values: CDR1 KGHSH, CDR2 LQKENI. CDR3 DNA: TGTGCCAGCTCGACACTAGACCGTGTGGCAGATACGCAGTATTTT. Its protein product is CASSTLDRVADTQYF.

The chain links TRBV6-1 to TRBJ2-1; a weak D match, TRBD1 (5 bases). CDR1 and CDR2 from the germline V gene are MNHNS and SASEGT. The CDR3 has 14 amino acids. The V end lost 8 bases, the J end lost 0 bases, and 11 bases lay between the germline ends. CDR3 region: CASLRVGSYNEQFF. CDR3 coding DNA: TGTGCCAGCCTCAGGGTGGGCTCCTACAATGAGCAGTTCTTC.

This clonotype was detected a few times. The CDR3 region has the DNA TGTGCCAGCAGTTCGTCCGGGACCTACAATGAGCAGTTCTTC. Protein sequence: CASSSSGTYNEQFF. This rearrangement joins TRBV12-3 or TRBV12-4 to TRBJ2-1; D may be TRBD2 (5 bases). Trimming shortened V by 4 bases and J by 2 bases, and 9 bases separated the two germline ends. This CDR3 has 14 amino acids.

This clonotype was picked up many times. The junction departs from the called germline gene at one end, perhaps through a read error. The gene calls are TRBV4-1 and TRBJ1-1, with TRBD1 as a possible D gene (5 bases). The CDR3 is 11 residues long. Germline loops: CDR1 MGHRA, CDR2 YSYEKL. CDR3 in amino acids: CASSQGTEAFF. CDR3 bases: TGTGCCAGCAGCCAGGGCACTGAAGCTTTCTTT.

This clonotype has only a few counts. The rearrangement uses TRBV11-1 and TRBJ2-3; 13 bases fit TRBD2. The CDR3 is 17 amino acids. The germline CDR1 and CDR2 sequences are SGHAT and FQDESV (reference sequence). After removal of 2 bases from V and 0 bases from J, the junction contained 2 bases not matched to a gene. CDR3 loop: CASSLPGLAGSTDTQYF. In DNA form, the CDR3 reads TGTGCCAGCAGCTTACCGGGACTAGCGGGAAGCACAGATACGCAGTATTTT. The full variable domain, in which reference TRBV11-1 and TRBJ2-3 provide the parts outside the CDR3, is EAEVAQSPRYKITEKSQAVAFWCDPISGHATLYWYRQILGQGPELLVQFQDESVVDDSQLPKDRFSAERLKGVDSTLKIQPAELGDSAMYLCASSLPGLAGSTDTQYFGPGTRLTVL.

This clonotype was found a few times. The rearrangement links TRBV6-6 to TRBJ2-3; TRBD1 agrees at 11 bases. CDR3 size: 15 residues. Germline V lookup: CDR1 MNHNY, CDR2 SVGAGI (reference sequence). Germline trimming cut 2 bases from V and 6 bases from J; bases unmatched to any gene: 4. CDR3 nucleotides: TGTGCCAGCAGTTACGGGACAGGGGGAATGGATACGCAGTATTTT. Translation: CASSYGTGGMDTQYF.

V and J are TRBV5-1 and TRBJ2-1, with TRBD1 matching 8 bases. The V gene end was trimmed by 0 bases and the J gene end by 8 bases; junction bases not matched to a gene: 10. Per the germline V gene, CDR1 is SGHRS and CDR2 is YFSETQ. The CDR3 sequence is 16 residues long. The CDR3, as DNA: TGCGCCAGCAGCTTGGCCGCGACAGGGGCCGGGTATGAGCAGTTCTTC. This encodes CASSLAATGAGYEQFF.

In its sample, this clonotype was seen a few times. The chain recombines TRBV5-4 with TRBJ2-1, with TRBD2 matching over 11 bases. Looked up from germline, CDR1 is SGHNT and CDR2 is YYREEE (reference sequence). This CDR3 has 14 amino acids. The junction had 7 bases not matched to a gene; V was cut back by 4 bases and J by 10 bases. The CDR3 DNA reads TGTGCCAGCAGCCCTAGCGGGGGGCCCAGGGAGCAGTTCTTC. This encodes CASSPSGGPREQFF. Full variable domain (outside the CDR3, taken from reference TRBV5-4 and TRBJ2-1): ETGVTQSPTHLIKTRGQQVTLRCSSQSGHNTVSWYQQALGQGPQFIFQYYREEENGRGNFPPRFSGLQFPNYSSELNVNALELDDSALYLCASSPSGGPREQFFGPGTRLTVL.

This clonotype was seen more than once but under ten times. J is TRBJ1-1 and V is TRBV6-2 or TRBV6-3; D might be TRBD1 (5 bases). V gave up 3 bases and J gave up 1 base, with 6 bases separating them. The CDR3 extends over 13 amino acids. Looked up from germline, CDR1 is MNHEY and CDR2 is SVGEGT. The CDR3 nucleotides are TGTGCCAGCAGTTATCAGGGGAACACTGAAGCTTTCTTT. It encodes CASSYQGNTEAFF.

This clonotype has a single count. The chain carries TRBV5-1 and TRBJ1-4, with D possibly matching TRBD1 (6 bases). V lost 2 bases, J lost 3 bases, and 11 bases lay in between. CDR3 size: 15 residues. The germline CDR1 and CDR2 sequences are SGHRS and YFSETQ. DNA of the CDR3: TGCGCCAGCAGCTTTTCAGGGGTTCCTAATGAAAAACTGTTTTTT. This translates into CASSFSGVPNEKLFF.

This clonotype appeared a single time. The chain recombines TRBV4-1 with TRBJ1-1; D is uncertain. Trimming removed 2 bases from V and 3 bases from J, with 10 bases in between. CDR3 length: 14 residues. Germline V CDR1 and CDR2: MGHRA, YSYEKL. In DNA form, the CDR3 reads TGCGCCAGCAGCCAACTCGTCACTGACACTGAAGCTTTCTTT. Translated, it gives CASSQLVTDTEAFF.

This clonotype has only a few counts. The chain has TRBV9 and TRBJ2-5; D gene ambiguous. Trimming shortened V by 0 bases and J by 0 bases, and 12 bases separated the two germline ends. This CDR3 spans 16 amino acids. Looked up from germline, CDR1 is SGDLS and CDR2 is YYNGEE. As DNA, the CDR3 is TGTGCCAGCAGCGTAGAGTCTGGAAGGTACCAAGAGACCCAGTACTTC. This codes for CASSVESGRYQETQYF.

This clonotype was picked up a small number of times. This chain joins TRBV20-1 and TRBJ1-1; tentative D call: TRBD1 (6 bases). The germline CDR1 and CDR2 sequences are DFQATT and SNEGSKA (reference sequence). V lost 1 base, J lost 11 bases, and 17 bases lay in between. The CDR3 spans 13 residues. The CDR3 DNA follows: TGCAGTGCTAGAGCACCGGGGGGCGGTGGGGCTTTCTTT. Protein: CSARAPGGGGAFF.

This clonotype occurred a few times. The chain carries TRBV29-1 and TRBJ2-7; 9 bases agree with TRBD1. The CDR3 length is 14 residues. Germline CDR1 reads SQVTM; CDR2 reads ANQGSEA. V gave up 7 bases and J gave up 7 bases; unmatched junction bases: 14. CDR3 sequence reads: CSAYPGQGTDEQYF. Written as DNA, the CDR3 is TGCAGCGCCTACCCGGGACAGGGAACGGATGAGCAGTACTTC.

The chain employs TRBV3-1 and TRBJ1-1; possibly TRBD1 for D (5 bases). The CDR3 sequence is 14 residues long. Trimming shortened V by 6 bases and J by 1 base, and 12 bases separated the two germline ends. In germline, CDR1 is LGHDT, CDR2 YNNKEL (reference sequence). This CDR3 is CASSLREGNTEAFF. CDR3 sequence (DNA): TGTGCCAGCAGTCTCAGGGAGGGGAACACTGAAGCTTTCTTT.

The CDR3 here is CASSYGRDSYEQYF. In DNA, the CDR3 is TGTGCCAGCAGTTACGGGCGGGACAGCTACGAGCAGTACTTC. The chain employs TRBV6-5 and TRBJ2-7; weak D call: TRBD1 (7 bases). Germline CDR1 reads MNHEY; CDR2 reads SVGAGI. The CDR3 has 14 residues. V was cut by 2 bases and J by 3 bases, with 11 bases left in between.

This clonotype was found once. This chain uses TRBV3-1 with TRBJ1-2, with TRBD1 matching 9 bases. The CDR3 contains 15 residues. Trimming took 1 base from V and 10 from J; bases not matched to a gene: 10. From germline, CDR1 is LGHDT and CDR2 YNNKEL (reference sequence). In DNA form, the CDR3 reads TGTGCCAGCAGCCAAGTTCGGGGGACAGGGCAGGCCTACACCTTC. Translating gives CASSQVRGTGQAYTF. The variable domain in full, with the rest retrieved from reference TRBV3-1 and TRBJ1-2, is DTAVSQTPKYLVTQMGNDKSIKCEQNLGHDTMYWYKQDSKKFLKIMFSYNNKELIINETVPNRFSPKSPDKAHLNLHINSLELGDSAVYFCASSQVRGTGQAYTFGSGTRLTVV.

V and J are TRBV20-1 and TRBJ2-1, with D possibly matching TRBD2 (6 bases). Trimming removed 3 bases from V and 9 bases from J, with 12 bases in between. Germline V gene data show CDR1 as DFQATT and CDR2 as SNEGSKA (reference sequence). There are 12 residues in the CDR3. The CDR3 loop is CSARAPSAEQFF. In nucleotides, the CDR3 is TGCAGTGCTAGGGCCCCTAGCGCTGAGCAGTTCTTC.

V gene TRBV29-1 combines with J gene TRBJ2-1; 15 bases are shared with TRBD2. This CDR3 spans 13 amino acids. J was trimmed by 10 bases and V by 6 bases; bases with no gene match: 4. Germline V gene sequence: CDR1 SQVTM, CDR2 ANQGSEA. CDR3 DNA: TGCAGCGTACGGACTAGCGGGGGGGGAGAGCAGTTCTTC. This gives the protein CSVRTSGGGEQFF.

This clonotype was detected only a few times. The chain uses TRBV5-1 and TRBJ2-3, with D perhaps TRBD2 (6 bases). The CDR3 is 15 residues long. From germline, CDR1 is SGHRS and CDR2 YFSETQ. Between the trimmed V and J ends, which lost 4 bases and 3 bases, there was a span of 15 bases. The CDR3 DNA reads TGCGCCAGCAGCCTGGTGACGGGAGAGACAGATACGCAGTATTTT. This translates into CASSLVTGETDTQYF.

The rearrangement uses TRBV7-8 and TRBJ2-1; 11 positions match TRBD2. There are 16 residues in the CDR3. Trimming removed 5 bases from V and 4 bases from J; junction bases left unmatched: 7. Germline CDR1 is SGHVS and CDR2 is FQNEAQ. CDR3 coding DNA: TGTGCCAGCAGCATTAGCGGGGGGGCGAGGTACAATGAGCAGTTCTTC. This gives the protein CASSISGGARYNEQFF.

The chain joins TRBV20-1 to TRBJ2-7; the D gene is possibly TRBD2 (6 bases). The germline CDR1 and CDR2 sequences are DFQATT and SNEGSKA (reference sequence). CDR3 size: 12 residues. Deletions cut 6 bases from V and 6 bases from J, with 15 bases between. The CDR3, as DNA: TGCAGTGCCACGGGCGGGATAGGCGAGCAGTACTTC. Protein sequence: CSATGGIGEQYF.